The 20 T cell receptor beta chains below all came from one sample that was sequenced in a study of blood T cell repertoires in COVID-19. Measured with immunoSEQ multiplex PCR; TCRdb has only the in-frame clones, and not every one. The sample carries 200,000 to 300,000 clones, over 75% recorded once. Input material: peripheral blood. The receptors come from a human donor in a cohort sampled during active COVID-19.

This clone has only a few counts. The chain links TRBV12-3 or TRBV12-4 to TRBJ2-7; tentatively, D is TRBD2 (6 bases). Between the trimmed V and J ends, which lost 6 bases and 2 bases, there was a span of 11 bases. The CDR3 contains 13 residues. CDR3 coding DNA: TGTGCCAGCAGGGAGGGCACTACCTACGAGCAGTACTTC. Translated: CASREGTTYEQYF.

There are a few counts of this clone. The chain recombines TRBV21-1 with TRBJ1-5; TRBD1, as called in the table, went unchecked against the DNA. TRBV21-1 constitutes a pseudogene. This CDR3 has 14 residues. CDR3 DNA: TGTGCCATCAAACAGGGGTATAGCAATCAGCCCCAGCATTTT. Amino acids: CAIKQGYSNQPQHF.

CDR3 amino acids: CSASREGRQETQYF. The CDR3 DNA reads as TGCAGTGCGAGTCGGGAGGGACGACAAGAGACCCAGTACTTC. The chain links TRBV20-1 to TRBJ2-5; 8 nucleotides line up with TRBD2. Germline V lookup: CDR1 DFQATT, CDR2 SNEGSKA (reference sequence). This CDR3 is built from 14 residues. Trimming took 6 bases from V and 2 from J; bases not matched to a gene: 8.

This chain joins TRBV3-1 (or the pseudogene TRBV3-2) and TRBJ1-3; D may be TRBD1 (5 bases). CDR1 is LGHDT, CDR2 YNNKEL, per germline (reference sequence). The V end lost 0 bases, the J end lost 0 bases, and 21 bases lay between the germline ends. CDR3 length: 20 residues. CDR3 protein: CASSQDVDTDSTFSGNTIYF. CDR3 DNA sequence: TGTGCCAGCAGCCAAGATGTGGACACTGACTCTACATTCTCTGGAAACACCATATATTTT.

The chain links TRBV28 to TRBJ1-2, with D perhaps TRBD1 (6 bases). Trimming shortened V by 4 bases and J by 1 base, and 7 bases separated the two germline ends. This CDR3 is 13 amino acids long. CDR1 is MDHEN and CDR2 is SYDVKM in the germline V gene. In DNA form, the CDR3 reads TGTGCCAGCAGTTCGGACAGTAACTATGGCTACACCTTC. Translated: CASSSDSNYGYTF.

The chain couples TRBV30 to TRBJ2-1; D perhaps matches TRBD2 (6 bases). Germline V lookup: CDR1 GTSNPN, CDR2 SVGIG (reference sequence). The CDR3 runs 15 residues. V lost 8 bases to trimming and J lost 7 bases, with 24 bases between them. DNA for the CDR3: TGTGCCGTTGGACCGGGGGACGGCCGTGGGAATGAGCAGTTCTTC. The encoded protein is CAVGPGDGRGNEQFF.

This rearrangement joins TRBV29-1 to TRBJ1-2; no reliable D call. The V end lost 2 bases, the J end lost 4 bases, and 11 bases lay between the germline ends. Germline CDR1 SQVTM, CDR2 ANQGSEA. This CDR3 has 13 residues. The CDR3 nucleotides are TGCAGCGTTGAACAGGCGAGACCCTATGGCTACACCTTC. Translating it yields CSVEQARPYGYTF. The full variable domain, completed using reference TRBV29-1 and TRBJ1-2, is SAVISQKPSRDICQRGTSLTIQCQVDSQVTMMFWYRQQPGQSLTLIATANQGSEATYESGFVIDKFPISRPNLTFSTLTVSNMSPEDSSIYLCSVEQARPYGYTFGSGTRLTVV.

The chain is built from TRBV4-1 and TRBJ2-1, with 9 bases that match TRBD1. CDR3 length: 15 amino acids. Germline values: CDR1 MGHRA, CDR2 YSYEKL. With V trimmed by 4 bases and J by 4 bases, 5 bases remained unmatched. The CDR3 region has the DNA TGCGCCAGCAGCCCAGGGACAGGGATTTACAATGAGCAGTTCTTC. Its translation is CASSPGTGIYNEQFF.

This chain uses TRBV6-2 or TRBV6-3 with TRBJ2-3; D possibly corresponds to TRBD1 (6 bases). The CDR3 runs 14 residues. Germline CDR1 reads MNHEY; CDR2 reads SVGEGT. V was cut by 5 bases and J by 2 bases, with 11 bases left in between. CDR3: CASSIQGYTDTQYF. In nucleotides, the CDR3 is TGTGCCAGCAGTATACAGGGTTACACAGATACGCAGTATTTT.

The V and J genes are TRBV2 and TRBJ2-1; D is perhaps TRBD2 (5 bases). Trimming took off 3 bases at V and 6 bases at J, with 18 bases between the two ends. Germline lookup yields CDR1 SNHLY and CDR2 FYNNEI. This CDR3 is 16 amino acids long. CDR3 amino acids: CASSDIPSGMGNEQFF. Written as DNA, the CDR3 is TGTGCCAGCAGTGATATCCCTTCGGGAATGGGCAATGAGCAGTTCTTC.

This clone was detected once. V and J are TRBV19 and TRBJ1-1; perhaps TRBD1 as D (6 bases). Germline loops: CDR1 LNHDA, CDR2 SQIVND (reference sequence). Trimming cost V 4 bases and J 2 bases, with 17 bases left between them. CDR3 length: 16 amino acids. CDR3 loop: CASSRGGAQVNTEAFF. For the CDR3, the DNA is TGTGCCAGTAGTAGAGGGGGGGCGCAGGTTAACACTGAAGCTTTCTTT.

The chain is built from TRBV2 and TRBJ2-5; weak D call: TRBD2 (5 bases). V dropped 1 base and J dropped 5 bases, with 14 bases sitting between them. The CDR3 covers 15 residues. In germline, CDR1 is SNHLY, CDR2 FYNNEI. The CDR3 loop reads CASSEGGPTGETQYF. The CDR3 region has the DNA TGTGCCAGCAGTGAAGGAGGGCCGACGGGGGAGACCCAGTACTTC.

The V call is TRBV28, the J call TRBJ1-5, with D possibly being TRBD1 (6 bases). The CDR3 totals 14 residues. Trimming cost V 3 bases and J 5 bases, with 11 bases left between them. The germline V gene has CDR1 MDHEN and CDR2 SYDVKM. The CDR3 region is CASSFWGGDQPQHF. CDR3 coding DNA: TGTGCCAGCAGTTTTTGGGGGGGCGATCAGCCCCAGCATTTT.

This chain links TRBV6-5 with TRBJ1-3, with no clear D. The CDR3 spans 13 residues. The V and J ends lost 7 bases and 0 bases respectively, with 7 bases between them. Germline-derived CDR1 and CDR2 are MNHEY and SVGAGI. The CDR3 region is CASTRLSGNTIYF. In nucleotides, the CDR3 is TGTGCCAGCACGAGGCTCTCTGGAAACACCATATATTTT.

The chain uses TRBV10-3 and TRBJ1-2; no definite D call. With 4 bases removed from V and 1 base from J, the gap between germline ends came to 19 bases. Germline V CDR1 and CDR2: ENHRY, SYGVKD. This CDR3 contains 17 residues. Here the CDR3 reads CAISAYARPSDNYGYTF. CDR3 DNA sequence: TGTGCCATCAGTGCGTACGCACGGCCCAGCGATAACTATGGCTACACCTTC.

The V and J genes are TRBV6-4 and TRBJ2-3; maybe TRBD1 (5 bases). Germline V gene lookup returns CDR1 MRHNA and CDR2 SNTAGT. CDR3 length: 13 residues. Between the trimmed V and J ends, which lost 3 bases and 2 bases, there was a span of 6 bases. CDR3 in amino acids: CASSETDTDTQYF. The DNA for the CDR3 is TGTGCCAGCAGTGAGACAGACACAGATACGCAGTATTTT.

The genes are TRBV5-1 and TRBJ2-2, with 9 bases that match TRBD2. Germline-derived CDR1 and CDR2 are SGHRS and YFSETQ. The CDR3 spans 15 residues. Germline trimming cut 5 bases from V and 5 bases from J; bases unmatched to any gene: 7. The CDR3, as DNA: TGCGCCAGCAGACGACCGGGACTAGCAACCGGGGAGCTGTTTTTT. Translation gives CASRRPGLATGELFF.

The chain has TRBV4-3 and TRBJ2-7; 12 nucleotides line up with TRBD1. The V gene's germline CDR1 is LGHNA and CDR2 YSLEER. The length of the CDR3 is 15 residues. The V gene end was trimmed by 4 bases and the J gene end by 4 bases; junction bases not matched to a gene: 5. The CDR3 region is CASSLRGQGAYEQYF. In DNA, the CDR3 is TGCGCCAGCAGCCTTCGGGGACAGGGGGCTTACGAGCAGTACTTC.

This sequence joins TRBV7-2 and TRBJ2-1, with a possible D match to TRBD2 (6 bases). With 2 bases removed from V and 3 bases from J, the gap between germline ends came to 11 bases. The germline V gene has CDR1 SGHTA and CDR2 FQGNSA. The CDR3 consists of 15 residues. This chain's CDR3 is CASSLNTGVYNEQFF. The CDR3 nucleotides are TGTGCCAGCAGCTTAAATACGGGAGTCTACAATGAGCAGTTCTTC.

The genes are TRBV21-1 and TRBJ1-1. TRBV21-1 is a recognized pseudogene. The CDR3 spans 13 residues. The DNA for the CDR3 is TGTGCCAGCAGCGCTACGATGAACACTGAAGCTTTCTTT. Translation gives CASSATMNTEAFF.